Reported below is one TCR beta chain. Its antigen is still unknown. Other DNA sequences within the sample encode an identical CDR3. The data originate from a study of shared clonotypes between healthy human individuals. The V gene end was trimmed by 5 bases and the J gene end by 0 bases; junction bases not matched to a gene: 6. Germline V lookup: CDR1 SGHTA, CDR2 FQGTGA. The CDR3 runs 16 residues. Measured with immunoSEQ multiplex PCR; TCRdb has only the in-frame clones, and not every one. The sample lists about 2.3 million clones; approximately 93% were seen once. Regarding the study as a whole: Sampling covered blood only; tissue repertoires likely differ. A small donor pool kept down the genetic and exposure-history diversity that was represented.

The sample consisted of naive CD4+ T cells from PBMCs. Subset defined: CD45RA+ positively selected. V is TRBV7-3 and J is TRBJ2-3, with 9 bases fitting TRBD2. The source is a man between 18 and 35 years old in good health. Some clones in this sample may be carry-over from other donors' samples. The CDR3 reads CASSPRLAESTDTQYF. The CDR3 DNA is TGTGCCAGCAGCCCCAGACTAGCGGAGAGCACAGATACGCAGTATTTT. The full variable domain, with the rest looked up from reference TRBV7-3 and TRBJ2-3, is GAGVSQTPSNKVTEKGKYVELRCDPISGHTALYWYRQSLGQGPEFLIYFQGTGAADDSGLPNDRFFAVRPEGSVSTLKIQRTERGDSAVYLCASSPRLAESTDTQYFGPGTRLTVL.